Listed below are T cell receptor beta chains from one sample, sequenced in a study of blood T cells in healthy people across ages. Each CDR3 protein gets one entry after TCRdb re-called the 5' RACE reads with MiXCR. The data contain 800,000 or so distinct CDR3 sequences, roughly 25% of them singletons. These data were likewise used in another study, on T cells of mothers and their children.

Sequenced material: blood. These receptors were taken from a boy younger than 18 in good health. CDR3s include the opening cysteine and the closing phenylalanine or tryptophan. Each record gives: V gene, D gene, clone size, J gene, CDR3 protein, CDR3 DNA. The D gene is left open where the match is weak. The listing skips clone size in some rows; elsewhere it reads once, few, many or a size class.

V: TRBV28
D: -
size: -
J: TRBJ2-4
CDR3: CASSPHIGVWYF
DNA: TGTGCCAGCAGTCCCCACATAGGAGTTTGGTACTTC

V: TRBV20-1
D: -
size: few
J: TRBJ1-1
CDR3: CSVLGHMNTEAFF
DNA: TGCAGTGTTTTGGGACACATGAACACTGAAGCTTTCTTT

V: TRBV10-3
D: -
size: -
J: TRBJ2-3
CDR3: CAISSRRAGDTQYF
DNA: TGTGCCATCAGTAGCAGGCGGGCGGGAGATACGCAGTATTTT

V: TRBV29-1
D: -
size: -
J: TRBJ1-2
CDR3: CSVYQTVEDYGYTF
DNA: TGCAGCGTTTATCAGACAGTGGAGGACTATGGCTACACCTTC

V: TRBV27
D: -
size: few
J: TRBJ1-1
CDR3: CASSLEGLSEAFF
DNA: TGTGCCAGCAGTTTAGAGGGGTTGAGTGAAGCTTTCTTT

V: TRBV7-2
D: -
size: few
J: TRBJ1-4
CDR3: CASRLGGTNEKLFF
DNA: TGTGCCAGCAGGCTAGGGGGAACCAATGAAAAACTGTTTTTT

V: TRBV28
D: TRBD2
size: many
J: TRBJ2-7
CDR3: CASSLLAGASYEQYF
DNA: TGTGCCAGCAGTTTATTGGCGGGAGCCTCCTACGAGCAGTACTTC

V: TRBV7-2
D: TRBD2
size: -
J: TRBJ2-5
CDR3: CASSLTEGGETPSRF
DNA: TGTGCCAGCAGCTTAACGGAGGGAGGGGAGACCCCCTCTCGATTC

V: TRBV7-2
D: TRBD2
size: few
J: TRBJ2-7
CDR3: CASSLGIVGLAVQVEQYF
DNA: TGTGCCAGCAGCTTAGGTATTGTGGGACTAGCGGTCCAAGTCGAGCAGTACTTC

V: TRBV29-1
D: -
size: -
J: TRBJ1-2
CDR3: CSVEGGGGYTF
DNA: TGCAGCGTTGAAGGGGGCGGTGGCTACACCTTC

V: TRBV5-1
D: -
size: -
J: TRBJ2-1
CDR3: CASSQRDPTYSYNEQFF
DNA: TGCGCCAGCAGCCAGAGGGACCCAACCTATTCCTACAATGAGCAGTTCTTC

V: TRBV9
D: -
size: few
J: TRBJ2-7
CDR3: CASSVGAVSSYEQYF
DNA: TGTGCCAGCAGCGTAGGGGCAGTTAGCTCCTACGAGCAGTACTTC

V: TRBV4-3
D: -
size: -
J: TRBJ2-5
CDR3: CASSQDLIPSGTQYF
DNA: TGCGCCAGCAGCCAAGATTTGATTCCGTCGGGGACCCAGTACTTC

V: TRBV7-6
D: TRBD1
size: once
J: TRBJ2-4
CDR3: CATSTGMGNIQYF
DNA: TGTGCCACTTCGACAGGGATGGGAAACATTCAGTACTTC

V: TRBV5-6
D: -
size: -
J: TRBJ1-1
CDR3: CASTSSRLRGYGTEAFF
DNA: TGTGCCAGCACCTCCAGTCGGCTGAGGGGGTATGGGACTGAAGCTTTCTTT

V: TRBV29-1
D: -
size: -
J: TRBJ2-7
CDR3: CSVERDGEGAIGEQYF
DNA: TGCAGCGTTGAACGGGACGGGGAAGGGGCCATAGGCGAGCAGTACTTC

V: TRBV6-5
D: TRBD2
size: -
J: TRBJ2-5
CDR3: CASKRGQETQYF
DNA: TGTGCCAGCAAGCGGGGTCAAGAGACCCAGTACTTC

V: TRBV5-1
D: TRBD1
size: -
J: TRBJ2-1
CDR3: CASSLKGQEWSEQFF
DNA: TGCGCCAGCAGCTTGAAGGGACAGGAGTGGTCGGAGCAGTTCTTC

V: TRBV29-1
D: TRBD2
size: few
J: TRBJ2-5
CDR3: CSALGLDGETQYF
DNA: TGCAGCGCCCTAGGACTAGATGGGGAGACCCAGTACTTC

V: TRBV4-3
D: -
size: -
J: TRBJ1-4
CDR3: CASSQGRWENEKLFF
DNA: TGCGCCAGCAGCCAGGGACGGTGGGAGAATGAAAAACTGTTTTTT

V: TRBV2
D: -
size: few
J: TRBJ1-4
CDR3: CASNKEKLFF
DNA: TGTGCCAGCAATAAAGAAAAACTGTTTTTT

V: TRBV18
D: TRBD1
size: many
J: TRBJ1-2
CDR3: CASSPTGDYGYTF
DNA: TGTGCCAGCAGCCCGACAGGGGACTATGGCTACACCTTC

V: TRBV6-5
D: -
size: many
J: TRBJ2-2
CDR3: CASSSNTGELFF
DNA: TGTGCCAGCAGTTCGAACACCGGGGAGCTGTTTTTT

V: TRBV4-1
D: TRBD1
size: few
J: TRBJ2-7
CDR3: CASSQEDRHYEQYF
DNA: TGCGCCAGCAGCCAAGAGGACAGGCACTACGAGCAGTACTTC

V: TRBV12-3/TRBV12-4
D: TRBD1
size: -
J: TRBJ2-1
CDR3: CASLRDRNNNEQFF
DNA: TGTGCCAGCCTCCGGGACAGGAATAACAATGAGCAGTTCTTC

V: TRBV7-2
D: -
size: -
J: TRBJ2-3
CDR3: CASSTAFGGPSTDTQYF
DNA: TGTGCCAGCAGCACCGCTTTCGGGGGGCCTAGCACAGATACGCAGTATTTT

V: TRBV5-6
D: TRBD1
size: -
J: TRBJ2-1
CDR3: CASSSSYRDRFNEQFF
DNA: TGTGCCAGCAGCTCTTCCTACCGGGACAGATTCAATGAGCAGTTCTTC

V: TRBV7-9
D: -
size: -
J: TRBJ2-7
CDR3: CASSLALAGWYEQYF
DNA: TGTGCCAGCAGCTTAGCGCTTGCAGGGTGGTACGAGCAGTACTTC

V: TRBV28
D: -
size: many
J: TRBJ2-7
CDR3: CASSPPWEEQYF
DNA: TGTGCCAGCAGTCCCCCATGGGAGGAGCAGTACTTC

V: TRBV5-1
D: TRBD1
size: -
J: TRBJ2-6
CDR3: CASSLGTGLIISGANVLTF
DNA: TGCGCCAGCAGCTTGGGGACAGGCCTGATAATCTCTGGGGCCAACGTCCTGACTTTC

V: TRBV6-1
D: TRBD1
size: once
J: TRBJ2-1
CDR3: CASSRDRVGFQNEQFF
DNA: TGTGCCAGCAGCCGGGACAGGGTAGGGTTCCAGAATGAGCAGTTCTTC

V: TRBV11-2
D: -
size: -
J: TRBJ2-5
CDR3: CASSPQAGYTRETQYF
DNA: TGTGCCAGCAGCCCCCAGGCGGGGTATACCCGGGAGACCCAGTACTTC

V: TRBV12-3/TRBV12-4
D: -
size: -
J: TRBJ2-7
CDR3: CASSYAPLTTYEQYF
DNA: TGTGCCAGCAGTTACGCTCCGCTTACCACCTACGAGCAGTACTTC

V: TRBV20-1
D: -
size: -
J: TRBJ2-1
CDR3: CSANQYNEQFF
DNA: TGCAGTGCTAATCAGTACAATGAGCAGTTCTTC

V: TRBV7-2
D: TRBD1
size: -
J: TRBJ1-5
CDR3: CASSTTGGNQPPHF
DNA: TGTGCCAGCAGCACGACAGGGGGCAATCAGCCCCCGCATTTT

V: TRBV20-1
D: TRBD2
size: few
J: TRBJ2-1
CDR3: CSARLAGVISYNEQFF
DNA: TGCAGTGCAAGACTAGCGGGAGTGATCTCCTACAATGAGCAGTTCTTC

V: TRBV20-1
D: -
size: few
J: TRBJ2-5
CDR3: CSARDNRAWETQYF
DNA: TGCAGTGCTAGAGATAACAGGGCATGGGAGACCCAGTACTTC

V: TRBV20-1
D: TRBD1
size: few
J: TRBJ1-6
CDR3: CSAGMGQGASNLSSYNSPLHF
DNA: TGCAGTGCTGGAATGGGACAGGGGGCATCGAACCTAAGCTCCTATAATTCACCCCTCCACTTT

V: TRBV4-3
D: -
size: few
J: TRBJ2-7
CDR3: CASSQAPGTYEQYF
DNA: TGCGCCAGCAGCCAAGCTCCCGGAACCTACGAGCAGTACTTC

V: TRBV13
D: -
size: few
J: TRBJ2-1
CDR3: CASSLGPAGPQFF
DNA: TGTGCCAGCAGCTTGGGCCCGGCGGGGCCCCAGTTCTTC

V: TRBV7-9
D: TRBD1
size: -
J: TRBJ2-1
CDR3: CASRPPTGGMYNEQFF
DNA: TGTGCCAGCAGACCACCGACAGGGGGAATGTACAATGAGCAGTTCTTC

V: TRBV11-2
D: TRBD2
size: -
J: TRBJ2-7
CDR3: CASSKERLAGLYEQYF
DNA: TGTGCCAGCAGCAAAGAACGTCTAGCGGGACTGTACGAGCAGTACTTC

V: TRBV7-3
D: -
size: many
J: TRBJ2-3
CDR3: CASSAGSPPDTQYF
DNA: TGTGCCAGCAGCGCTGGTAGCCCCCCAGATACGCAGTATTTT

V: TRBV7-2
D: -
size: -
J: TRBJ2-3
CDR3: CASSPTRDNPVGTQYF
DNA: TGTGCCAGCAGCCCAACCCGGGACAACCCGGTTGGTACGCAGTATTTT

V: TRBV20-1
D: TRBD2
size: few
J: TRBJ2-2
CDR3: CSVSGLAGVDTGELFF
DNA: TGCAGTGTCTCGGGACTAGCGGGGGTGGACACCGGGGAGCTGTTTTTT

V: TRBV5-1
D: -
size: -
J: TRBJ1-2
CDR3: CASSLETDGYTF
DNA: TGCGCCAGCAGCTTGGAAACGGATGGCTACACCTTC

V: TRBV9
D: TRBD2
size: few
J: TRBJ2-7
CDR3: CASSEDVVAGEQYF
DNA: TGTGCCAGCAGCGAGGATGTTGTAGCGGGAGAGCAGTACTTC

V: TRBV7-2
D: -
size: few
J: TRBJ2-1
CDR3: CASNRDFIYNEQFF
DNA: TGTGCCAGCAACCGGGACTTCATCTACAATGAGCAGTTCTTC

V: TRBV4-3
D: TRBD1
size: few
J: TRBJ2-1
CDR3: CASSQEQGLANEQFF
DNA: TGCGCCAGCAGCCAAGAACAGGGGCTTGCGAATGAGCAGTTCTTC